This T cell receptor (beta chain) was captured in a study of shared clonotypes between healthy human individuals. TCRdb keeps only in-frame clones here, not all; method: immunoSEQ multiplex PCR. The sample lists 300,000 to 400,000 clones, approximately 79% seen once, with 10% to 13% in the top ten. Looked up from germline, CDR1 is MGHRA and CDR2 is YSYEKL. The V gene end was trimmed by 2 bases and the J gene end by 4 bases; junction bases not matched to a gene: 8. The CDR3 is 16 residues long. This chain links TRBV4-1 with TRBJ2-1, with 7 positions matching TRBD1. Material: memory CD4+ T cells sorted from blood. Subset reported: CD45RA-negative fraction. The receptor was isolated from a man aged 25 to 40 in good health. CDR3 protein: CASSQTPGQQYNEQFF. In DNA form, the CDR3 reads TGCGCCAGCAGCCAAACGCCGGGACAGCAATACAATGAGCAGTTCTTC.